Here is one TCR beta chain with its context. This sample stems from a study of blood T cell repertoires in COVID-19. Study as a whole: Sources were T cells, B-cell-depleted T cells, or PBMCs; the material itself was cDNA or gDNA.

Residents of approximately 25 US areas, aged about 18 to 89 years, made up the participants. In Cohort 3, a recovered donor had either two negative PCRs, clearance, or symptom resolution. Clones were read by immunoSEQ multiplex PCR, and TCRdb kept only the in-frame ones, dropping some. This table holds about 360,000 clones, around 87% found once. The V gene's germline CDR1 is SGHTA and CDR2 FQGNSA. The germline V and J ends were trimmed by 2 bases and 7 bases, with 14 bases remaining between them. This CDR3 region has 14 residues. The chain has TRBV7-2 and TRBJ2-5; D might be TRBD2 (6 bases). Sequencing used PBMCs or T cells enriched from blood (not recorded which). The origin of this receptor is a young man who had recovered from COVID-19. In DNA form, the CDR3 reads TGTGCCAGCAGCTTACAGACTAGGGCGGTGACCCAGTACTTC. The encoded protein is CASSLQTRAVTQYF. Using reference TRBV7-2 and TRBJ2-5 for the parts outside the CDR3, the full variable domain is GAGVSQSPSNKVTEKGKDVELRCDPISGHTALYWYRQSLGQGLEFLIYFQGNSAPDKSGLPSDRFSAERTGGSVSTLTIQRTQQEDSAVYLCASSLQTRAVTQYFGPGTRLLVL.